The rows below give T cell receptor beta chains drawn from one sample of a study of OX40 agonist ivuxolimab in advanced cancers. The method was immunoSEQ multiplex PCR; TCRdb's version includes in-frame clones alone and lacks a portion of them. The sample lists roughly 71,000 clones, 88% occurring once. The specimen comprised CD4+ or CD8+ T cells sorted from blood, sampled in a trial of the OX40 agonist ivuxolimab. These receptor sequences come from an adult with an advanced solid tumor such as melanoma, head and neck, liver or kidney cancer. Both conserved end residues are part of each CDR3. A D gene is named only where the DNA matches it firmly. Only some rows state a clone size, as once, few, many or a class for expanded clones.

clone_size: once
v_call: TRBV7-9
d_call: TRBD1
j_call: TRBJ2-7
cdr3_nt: TGTGCCAGCAGCTTAGATCCGGGACAGGGGTCGTACGAGCAGTACTTC
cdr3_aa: CASSLDPGQGSYEQYF

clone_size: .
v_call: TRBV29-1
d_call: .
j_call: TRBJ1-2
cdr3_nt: TGCAGCGTGATTGACCTCTATGGCTACACCTTC
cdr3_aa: CSVIDLYGYTF

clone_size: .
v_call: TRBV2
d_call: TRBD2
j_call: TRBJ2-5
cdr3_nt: TGTGCCAGCAGTGAGAAGCGGGGGACCCAAGAGACCCAGTACTTC
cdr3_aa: CASSEKRGTQETQYF

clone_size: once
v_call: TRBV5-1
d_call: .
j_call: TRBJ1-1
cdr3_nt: TGCGCCAGCAGCGGCCGGGACGCAGGGACTGAAGCTTTCTTT
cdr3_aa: CASSGRDAGTEAFF

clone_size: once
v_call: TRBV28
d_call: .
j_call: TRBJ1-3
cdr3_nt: TGTGCCACCCACAGGATCTCTGGAAACACCATATATTTT
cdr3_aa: CATHRISGNTIYF

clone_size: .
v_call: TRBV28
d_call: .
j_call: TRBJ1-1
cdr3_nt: TGTGCCAGCAGTTTATTAGGACTGAACACTGAAGCTTTCTTT
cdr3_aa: CASSLLGLNTEAFF

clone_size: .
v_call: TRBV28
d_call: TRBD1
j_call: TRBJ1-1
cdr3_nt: TGTGCCAGCAGCCAAATCGGGACAGGCAACACTGAAGCTTTCTTT
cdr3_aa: CASSQIGTGNTEAFF

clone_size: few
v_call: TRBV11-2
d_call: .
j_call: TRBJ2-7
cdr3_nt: TGTGCCAGCAGCTCCGGGACACATTACGAGCAGTACTTC
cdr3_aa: CASSSGTHYEQYF

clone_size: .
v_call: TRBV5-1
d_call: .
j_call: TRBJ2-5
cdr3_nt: TGCGCCAGCAGCCGTGATACGGGGCGGCTCCAAGAGACCCAGTACTTC
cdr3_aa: CASSRDTGRLQETQYF

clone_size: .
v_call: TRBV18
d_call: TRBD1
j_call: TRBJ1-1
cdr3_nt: TGTGCCAGCTCATCGGGACAGGACACTGAAGCTTTCTTT
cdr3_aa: CASSSGQDTEAFF

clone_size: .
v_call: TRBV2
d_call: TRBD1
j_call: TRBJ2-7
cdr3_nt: TGTGCCAGCAGTCGACAGGGGCTATACGAGCAGTACTTC
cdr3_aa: CASSRQGLYEQYF

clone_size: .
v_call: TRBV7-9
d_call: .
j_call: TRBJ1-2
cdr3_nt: TGTGCCAGCAGCTTAGGGGGCCTTTCAATTGGCTACACCTTC
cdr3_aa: CASSLGGLSIGYTF

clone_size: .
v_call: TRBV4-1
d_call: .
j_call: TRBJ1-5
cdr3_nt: TGCGCCAGCAGCCAAGATGTCCAGGTTGGGAATCAGCCCCAGCATTTT
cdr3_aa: CASSQDVQVGNQPQHF

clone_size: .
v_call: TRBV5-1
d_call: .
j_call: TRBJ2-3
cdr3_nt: TGCGCCAGCAGCTTTGGGGGAGCCACAGATACGCAGTATTTT
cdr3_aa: CASSFGGATDTQYF